A selection of T cell receptor beta chains follows, all from one sample in a study of blood T cell repertoires in COVID-19. The assay was immunoSEQ multiplex PCR, and TCRdb's table has in-frame clones only and misses some. Of 90,000 to 150,000 clones listed, 85% to 90% are singletons. The sample comprised peripheral blood. The receptor source for this set is a man aged 70 or older with active or convalescent COVID-19. Both conserved end residues are part of each CDR3. The D gene is left open where the match is weak. Clone size is stated in some rows and not others, as once, few, many or a class when expanded.

V,D,size,J,CDR3,DNA
TRBV28,TRBD1,.,TRBJ2-7,CASSLGGQAHEQYF,TGTGCCAGCAGTTTGGGGGGACAGGCCCACGAGCAGTACTTC
TRBV6-2/TRBV6-3,.,.,TRBJ2-3,CASSYSQGGAFTQYF,TGTGCCAGCAGTTACTCACAGGGTGGCGCATTTACGCAGTATTTT
TRBV5-1,TRBD2,.,TRBJ2-1,CASSSRTSGSHNEQFF,TGCGCCAGCAGCTCCCGGACTAGCGGGAGTCACAATGAGCAGTTCTTC
TRBV10-1,.,.,TRBJ2-3,CATSSGSTDTQYF,TGCGCCACTTCGTCAGGGAGCACAGATACGCAGTATTTT
TRBV5-1,TRBD2,.,TRBJ2-1,CASSPMTSGRSNEQFF,TGCGCCAGCAGCCCAATGACTAGCGGGAGAAGCAATGAGCAGTTCTTC
TRBV10-3,.,.,TRBJ2-7,CAIREGATSSYEQYF,TGTGCCATCAGGGAGGGGGCGACCTCCTCCTACGAGCAGTACTTC
TRBV10-2,.,.,TRBJ2-1,CASSDPGRGVDEQFF,TGCGCCAGCAGTGATCCGGGACGCGGGGTGGATGAGCAGTTCTTC
TRBV28,.,.,TRBJ1-6,CASRLEGFSSYNSPLHF,TGTGCCAGCAGACTCGAGGGATTCAGCTCCTATAATTCACCCCTCCACTTT
TRBV29-1,.,.,TRBJ2-7,CSVIPQGGKSYEQYF,TGCAGCGTTATCCCCCAGGGCGGAAAGTCCTACGAGCAGTACTTC
TRBV19,.,.,TRBJ1-5,CASSPTRKLRGGNQPQHF,TGTGCCAGTAGTCCAACGCGGAAGCTAAGAGGCGGCAATCAGCCCCAGCATTTT
TRBV1,.,once,TRBJ1-1,CTSSQEAGYRGENTEAFF,TGCACCAGCAGCCAAGAAGCCGGGTACAGGGGGGAGAACACTGAAGCTTTCTTT
TRBV7-3,.,.,TRBJ1-2,CASSLRVRSLGLYGYTF,TGTGCCAGCAGCTTAAGGGTGAGAAGTCTAGGTTTGTATGGCTACACCTTC
TRBV2,.,.,TRBJ1-2,CASSESPARVYGYTF,TGTGCCAGCAGTGAATCTCCCGCCAGGGTCTATGGCTACACCTTC
TRBV7-7,.,few,TRBJ2-2,CAIRIRGTGELFF,TGTGCTATCCGAATTCGGGGCACCGGGGAGCTGTTTTTT
TRBV29-1,.,.,TRBJ1-4,CSVRTGGSPGVNEKLFF,TGCAGCGTTCGAACGGGGGGCTCCCCGGGGGTTAATGAAAAACTGTTTTTT
TRBV9,TRBD1,.,TRBJ1-2,CASSPGTGDGYTF,TGTGCCAGCAGCCCTGGGACAGGGGATGGCTACACCTTC
TRBV18,.,.,TRBJ1-1,CASSPRQVNTEAFF,TGTGCCAGCTCACCCCGACAGGTGAACACTGAAGCTTTCTTT
TRBV28,TRBD1,.,TRBJ1-5,CASSLLQGSQPQHF,TGTGCCAGCAGCTTATTACAGGGGAGTCAGCCCCAGCATTTT
TRBV6-5,.,.,TRBJ1-3,CASSSGYTIYF,TGTGCCAGCAGTTCGGGATACACCATATATTTT
TRBV18,.,.,TRBJ2-3,CASSPRVRDTDTQYF,TGTGCCAGCTCACCGAGGGTGCGGGATACAGATACGCAGTATTTT
TRBV2,.,.,TRBJ2-7,CASRRDSVYYEQYF,TGTGCCAGCAGGCGGGACTCCGTATACTACGAGCAGTACTTC
TRBV6-6,TRBD1,.,TRBJ2-4,CASSPPTGANIQYF,TGTGCCAGCAGTCCCCCGACAGGGGCGAACATTCAGTACTTC